The 24 T cell receptor beta chains reported below all come from one sample, sequenced in a study of blood T cell repertoires in COVID-19. The table came from immunoSEQ multiplex PCR; TCRdb's copy has only in-frame clones and leaves some out. The table includes over 250,000 clones, about 89% detected once. The sample consisted of PBMCs or T cells enriched from blood (not recorded which). The receptor source for this set is a woman aged 30 to 39 who had recovered from COVID-19.

The gene calls are TRBV27 and TRBJ1-3; D remains ambiguous. V lost 5 bases and J 0 bases, leaving 8 bases between the germline ends. This CDR3 has 14 residues. Germline V gene data show CDR1 as MNHEY and CDR2 as SMNVEV (reference sequence). The CDR3 region has the DNA TGTGCCAGCAGTCCCCGACACTCTGGAAACACCATATATTTT. It specifies CASSPRHSGNTIYF.

The chain recombines TRBV11-3 with TRBJ1-6; D possibly corresponds to TRBD1 (5 bases). The CDR3 is 17 residues long. Germline values: CDR1 SGHNT, CDR2 YENEEA. Trimming stripped 6 bases from V and 8 bases from J, with 23 bases between. The CDR3 sequence: CASRLPGGISKDSPLHF. The CDR3 nucleotides read TGTGCCAGCAGGTTACCCGGGGGGATTTCGAAAGATTCACCCCTCCACTTT.

The chain couples TRBV5-1 to TRBJ1-2, with a possible D match to TRBD1 (5 bases). Germline V gene sequence: CDR1 SGHRS, CDR2 YFSETQ. The V and J ends lost 0 bases and 5 bases respectively, with 11 bases between them. This CDR3 contains 14 residues. The chain's CDR3 is CASSLEDRLYGYTF. The CDR3 DNA reads as TGCGCCAGCAGCTTGGAAGACAGACTTTATGGCTACACCTTC.

The chain joins TRBV14 to TRBJ1-3; no clear D gene. CDR1 and CDR2 from the germline V gene are SGHDN and FVKESK. The length of the CDR3 is 14 residues. V was clipped by 6 bases and J by 0 bases, with 9 bases between them. CDR3 DNA: TGTGCCAGCAGACGAAGCGCCTCTGGAAACACCATATATTTT. Translating it yields CASRRSASGNTIYF.

V is TRBV7-9 and J is TRBJ2-5; 7 bases align to TRBD2. The CDR3 runs to 14 residues. The germline V gene has CDR1 SEHNR and CDR2 FQNEAQ (reference sequence). Trimming took 5 bases from V and 3 from J; bases not matched to a gene: 6. The CDR3, as DNA: TGTGCCAGCAGCCCCCGGACTAGTGAAGAGACCCAGTACTTC. Its protein is CASSPRTSEETQYF.

The chain is built from TRBV18 and TRBJ2-5; 8 positions match TRBD1. The CDR3 is 15 amino acids. Trimming at V came to 5 bases and at J to 4 bases, leaving 9 bases not matched to a gene. Germline V gene lookup returns CDR1 KGHSH and CDR2 LQKENI. The CDR3 DNA sequence: TGTGCCAGCTCATCCTCTACGGGGACAGGAGAGACCCAGTACTTC. The encoded protein is CASSSSTGTGETQYF.

The genes are TRBV6-5 and TRBJ2-7, with D perhaps TRBD1 (6 bases). V gave up 4 bases and J gave up 2 bases, with 15 bases separating them. CDR1 MNHEY and CDR2 SVGAGI come from the germline V gene. This CDR3 spans 15 amino acids. In DNA form, the CDR3 reads TGTGCCAGCAGTTTTAGACAGGACCCGACCTACGAGCAGTACTTC. Amino acids: CASSFRQDPTYEQYF.

This chain links TRBV19 with TRBJ1-1; D perhaps matches TRBD1 (6 bases). The CDR3 spans 13 residues. V dropped 10 bases and J dropped 3 bases, with 15 bases sitting between them. Germline V gene sequence: CDR1 LNHDA, CDR2 SQIVND (reference sequence). The CDR3 protein is CATPGVGDTEAFF. In nucleotides, the CDR3 is TGTGCCACTCCAGGGGTGGGGGACACTGAAGCTTTCTTT.

The chain has TRBV2 and TRBJ1-3, with D perhaps TRBD1 (5 bases). This CDR3 comprises 16 residues. V gave up 2 bases and J gave up 0 bases, with 11 bases separating them. From germline, CDR1 is SNHLY and CDR2 FYNNEI. The CDR3 nucleotides read TGTGCCAGCAGTGAATCAGACAGTAGCTCTGGAAACACCATATATTTT. Amino acid sequence: CASSESDSSSGNTIYF.

The J gene is TRBJ1-5, the V gene TRBV6-5, with a weak D call TRBD1 (6 bases). Germline V gene sequence: CDR1 MNHEY, CDR2 SVGAGI. CDR3 length: 14 residues. Trimming left V 10 bases short and J 0 bases short, with 13 bases between. The CDR3 DNA reads TGTGCCACAATCAGGGGTAATAGCAATCAGCCCCAGCATTTT. This sequence encodes CATIRGNSNQPQHF.

The chain carries TRBV6-5 and TRBJ1-1, with a weak D call TRBD1 (5 bases). The CDR3 extends over 13 amino acids. With 6 bases removed from V and 1 base from J, the gap between germline ends came to 9 bases. The germline gives CDR1 MNHEY, CDR2 SVGAGI. CDR3 sequence: CASSTGGNTEAFF. The CDR3 nucleotides are TGTGCCAGCAGCACAGGTGGGAACACTGAAGCTTTCTTT.

This chain uses TRBV7-9 with TRBJ1-5; the match to TRBD1 covers 8 bases. CDR1 is SEHNR, CDR2 FQNEAQ, per germline (reference sequence). V shed 6 bases and J 5 bases; nucleotides not matched to a gene: 9. The CDR3 length is 15 residues. CDR3 sequence (DNA): TGTGCCAGCAGTCATACAGGGGGGGTCGATCAGCCCCAGCATTTT. Amino acid sequence: CASSHTGGVDQPQHF.

This chain links TRBV11-2 with TRBJ1-1; D is unresolved. The length of the CDR3 is 11 residues. With 7 bases removed from V and 0 bases from J, the gap between germline ends came to 3 bases. Germline V gene lookup returns CDR1 SGHAT and CDR2 FQNNGV. CDR3 coding DNA: TGTGCCAGCACCTTGAACACTGAAGCTTTCTTT. Translation gives CASTLNTEAFF.

For this clone: The junction differs from germline at one of its ends, possibly a read error. The rearrangement joins TRBV28 to TRBJ1-1, with D unresolved. The germline V gene has CDR1 MDHEN and CDR2 SYDVKM. This CDR3 is 15 amino acids long. CDR3 sequence: CASSPMGSLPPEAFF. In DNA, the CDR3 is TGTGCCAGCAGCCCCATGGGCAGCCTCCCCCCTGAGGCTTTCTTT.

V is TRBV9 and J is TRBJ2-6; D is unclear. This CDR3 is built from 16 residues. Between the trimmed V and J ends, which lost 0 bases and 0 bases, there was a span of 7 bases. Germline CDR1 is SGDLS and CDR2 is YYNGEE. The CDR3 region is CASSVDWSSGANVLTF. As DNA, the CDR3 is TGTGCCAGCAGCGTAGACTGGTCCTCTGGGGCCAACGTCCTGACTTTC.

The V call is TRBV7-2, the J call TRBJ2-5; 7 bases fit TRBD2. Germline V gene sequence: CDR1 SGHTA, CDR2 FQGNSA. The CDR3 sequence is 13 residues long. Unmatched junction bases numbered 2, after V lost 2 bases and J lost 5 bases. The CDR3 loop is CASSLRGEETQYF. The CDR3 DNA is TGTGCCAGCAGCTTACGGGGGGAGGAGACCCAGTACTTC.

The chain has TRBV10-3 and TRBJ1-1, with TRBD1 matching over 7 bases. The CDR3 totals 12 residues. Germline trimming cut 9 bases from V and 4 bases from J; bases unmatched to any gene: 5. Germline loops: CDR1 ENHRY, CDR2 SYGVKD. This CDR3 reads CAIADRVTEAFF. CDR3 DNA: TGTGCCATAGCAGACAGGGTCACTGAAGCTTTCTTT.

This rearrangement joins TRBV5-5 to TRBJ1-1; no firm D call. The CDR3 totals 13 residues. CDR1 and CDR2 from the germline V gene are SGHKS and YYEKEE (reference sequence). V lost 3 bases and J 0 bases, leaving 6 bases between the germline ends. The CDR3 nucleotides are TGTGCCAGCAGCTCTACGTTGAACACTGAAGCTTTCTTT. Its translation: CASSSTLNTEAFF.

The chain is built from TRBV7-6 and TRBJ2-5; TRBD2 aligns across 11 bases. The CDR3 is 15 residues long. Germline values: CDR1 SGHVS, CDR2 FNYEAQ. With V trimmed by 4 bases and J by 2 bases, 3 bases remained unmatched. The CDR3 reads CASSYLAGGQETQYF. The DNA of the CDR3 is TGTGCCAGCAGCTACCTAGCGGGGGGTCAAGAGACCCAGTACTTC.

As concerns this clone: At the DNA level, this CDR3 is encoded by other sequences in the same sample as well. This chain links TRBV19 with TRBJ1-5; D perhaps matches TRBD1 (5 bases). The CDR3 has 13 amino acids. Germline CDR1 and CDR2: LNHDA and SQIVND (reference sequence). V was shortened by 1 base and J by 4 bases, with 5 bases between the two germline ends. CDR3 DNA: TGTGCCAGTAGTATAGGACAGAATCAGCCCCAGCATTTT. Its translation is CASSIGQNQPQHF.

The rearrangement joins TRBV19 to TRBJ2-2; D remains ambiguous. Trimming took 6 bases from V and 0 from J, leaving 8 bases between them. Germline V gives CDR1 LNHDA, CDR2 SQIVND (reference sequence). The CDR3 is 14 amino acids. CDR3 in amino acids: CASRDGPNTGELFF. The CDR3 nucleotides are TGTGCCAGTAGAGATGGCCCGAACACCGGGGAGCTGTTTTTT.

The chain recombines TRBV29-1 with TRBJ2-7; D remains ambiguous. CDR1 and CDR2 (germline): SQVTM, ANQGSEA. V was trimmed by 6 bases and J by 2 bases, leaving 11 bases between them. CDR3 length: 12 residues. The CDR3, as DNA: TGCAGCGTAGACGGTGGGCCCTACGAGCAGTACTTC. This encodes CSVDGGPYEQYF.

This chain joins TRBV28 and TRBJ2-5, with 12 nucleotides matching TRBD1. This CDR3 is 16 amino acids long. The trim removed 3 bases at V and 4 bases at J, leaving 6 bases unmatched. CDR1 MDHEN and CDR2 SYDVKM come from the germline V gene. The CDR3 nucleotides read TGTGCCAGCAGTTTGGACCGGGACAGGGGGCTAGAGACCCAGTACTTC. Its translation is CASSLDRDRGLETQYF.

The CDR3 nucleotides are TGTGCCAGCAGCCGGGGTTCGGGCGTTAACACCGGGGAGCTGTTTTTT. As protein: CASSRGSGVNTGELFF. J is TRBJ2-2 and V is TRBV5-4; TRBD2 might be the D (5 bases). Trimming left V 4 bases short and J 2 bases short, with 15 bases between. The CDR3 loop spans 16 amino acids. The germline V gene has CDR1 SGHNT and CDR2 YYREEE (reference sequence).